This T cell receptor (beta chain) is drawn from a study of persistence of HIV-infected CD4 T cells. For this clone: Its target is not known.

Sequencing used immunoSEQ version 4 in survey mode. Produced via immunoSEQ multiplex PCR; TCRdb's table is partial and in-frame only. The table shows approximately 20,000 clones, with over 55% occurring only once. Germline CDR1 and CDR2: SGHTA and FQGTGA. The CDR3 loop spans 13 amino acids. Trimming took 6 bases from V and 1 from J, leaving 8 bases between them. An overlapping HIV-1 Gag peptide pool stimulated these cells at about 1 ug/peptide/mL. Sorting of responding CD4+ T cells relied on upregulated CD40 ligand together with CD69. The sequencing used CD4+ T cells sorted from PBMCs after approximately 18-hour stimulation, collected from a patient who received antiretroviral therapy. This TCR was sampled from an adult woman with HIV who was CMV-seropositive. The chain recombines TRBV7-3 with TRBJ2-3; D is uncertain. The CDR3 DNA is TGTGCCAGCAGGCGGACCCGCACAGATACGCAGTATTTT. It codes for CASRRTRTDTQYF.